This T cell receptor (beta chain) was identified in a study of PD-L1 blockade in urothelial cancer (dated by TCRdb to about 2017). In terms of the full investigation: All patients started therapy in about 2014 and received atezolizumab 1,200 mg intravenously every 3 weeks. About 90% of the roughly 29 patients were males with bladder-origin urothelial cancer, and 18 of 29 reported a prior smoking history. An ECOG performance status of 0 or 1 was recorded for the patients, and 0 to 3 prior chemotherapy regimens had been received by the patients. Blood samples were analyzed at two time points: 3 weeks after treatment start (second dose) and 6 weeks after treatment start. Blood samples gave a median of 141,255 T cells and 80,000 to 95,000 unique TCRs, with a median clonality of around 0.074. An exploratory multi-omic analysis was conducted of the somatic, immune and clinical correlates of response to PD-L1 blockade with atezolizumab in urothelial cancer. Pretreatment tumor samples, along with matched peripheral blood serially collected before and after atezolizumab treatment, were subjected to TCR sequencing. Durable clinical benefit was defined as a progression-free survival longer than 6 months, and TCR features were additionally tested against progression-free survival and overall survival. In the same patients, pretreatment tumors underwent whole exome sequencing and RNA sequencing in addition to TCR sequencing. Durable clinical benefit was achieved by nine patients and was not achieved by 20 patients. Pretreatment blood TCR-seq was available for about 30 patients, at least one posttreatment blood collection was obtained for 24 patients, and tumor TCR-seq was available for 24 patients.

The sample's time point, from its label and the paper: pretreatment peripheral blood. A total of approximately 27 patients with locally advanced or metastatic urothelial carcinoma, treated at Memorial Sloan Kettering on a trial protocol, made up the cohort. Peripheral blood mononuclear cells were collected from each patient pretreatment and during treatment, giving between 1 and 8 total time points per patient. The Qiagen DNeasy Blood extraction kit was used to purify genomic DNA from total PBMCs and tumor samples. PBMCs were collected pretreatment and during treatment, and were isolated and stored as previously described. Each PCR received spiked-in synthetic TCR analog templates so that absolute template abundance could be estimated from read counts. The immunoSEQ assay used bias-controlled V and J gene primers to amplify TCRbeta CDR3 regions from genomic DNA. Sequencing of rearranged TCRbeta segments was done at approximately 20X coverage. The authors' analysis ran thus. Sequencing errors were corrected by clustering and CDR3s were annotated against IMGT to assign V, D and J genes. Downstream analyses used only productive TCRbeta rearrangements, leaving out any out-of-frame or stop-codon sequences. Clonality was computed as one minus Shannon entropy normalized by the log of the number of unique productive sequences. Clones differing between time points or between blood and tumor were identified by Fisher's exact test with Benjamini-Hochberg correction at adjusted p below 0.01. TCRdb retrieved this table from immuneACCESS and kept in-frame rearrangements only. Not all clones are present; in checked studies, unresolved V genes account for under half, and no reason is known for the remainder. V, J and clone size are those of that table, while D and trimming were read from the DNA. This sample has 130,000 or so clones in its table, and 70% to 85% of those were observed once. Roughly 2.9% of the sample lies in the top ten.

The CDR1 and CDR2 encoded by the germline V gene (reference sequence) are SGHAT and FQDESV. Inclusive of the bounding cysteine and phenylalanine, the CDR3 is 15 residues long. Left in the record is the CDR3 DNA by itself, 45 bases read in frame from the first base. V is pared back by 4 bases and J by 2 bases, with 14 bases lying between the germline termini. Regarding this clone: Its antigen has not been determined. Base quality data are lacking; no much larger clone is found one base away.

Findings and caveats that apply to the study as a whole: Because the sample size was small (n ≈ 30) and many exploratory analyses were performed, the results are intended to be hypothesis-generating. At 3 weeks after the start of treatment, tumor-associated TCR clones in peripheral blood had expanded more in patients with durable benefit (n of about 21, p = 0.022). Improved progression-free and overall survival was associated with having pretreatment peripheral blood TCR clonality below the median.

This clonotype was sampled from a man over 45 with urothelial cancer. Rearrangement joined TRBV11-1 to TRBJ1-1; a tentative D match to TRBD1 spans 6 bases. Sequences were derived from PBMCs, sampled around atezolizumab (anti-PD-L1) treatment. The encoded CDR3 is CASSSNPTGNTEAFF. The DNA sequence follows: TGTGCCAGCAGCTCCAATCCGACAGGCAACACTGAAGCTTTCTTT. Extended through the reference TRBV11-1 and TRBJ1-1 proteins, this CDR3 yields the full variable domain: EAEVAQSPRYKITEKSQAVAFWCDPISGHATLYWYRQILGQGPELLVQFQDESVVDDSQLPKDRFSAERLKGVDSTLKIQPAELGDSAMYLCASSSNPTGNTEAFFGQGTRLTVV.